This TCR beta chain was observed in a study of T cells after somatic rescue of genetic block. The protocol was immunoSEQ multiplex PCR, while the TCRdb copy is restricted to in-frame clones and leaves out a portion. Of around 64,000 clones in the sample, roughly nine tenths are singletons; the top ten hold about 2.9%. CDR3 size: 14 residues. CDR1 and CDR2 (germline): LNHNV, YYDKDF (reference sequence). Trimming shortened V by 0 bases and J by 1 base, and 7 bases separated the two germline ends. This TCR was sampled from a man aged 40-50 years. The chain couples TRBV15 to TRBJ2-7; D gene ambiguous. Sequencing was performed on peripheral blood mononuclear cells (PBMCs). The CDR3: CATSRDLGSYEQYF. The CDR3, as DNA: TGTGCCACCAGCAGAGATTTAGGATCCTACGAGCAGTACTTC.